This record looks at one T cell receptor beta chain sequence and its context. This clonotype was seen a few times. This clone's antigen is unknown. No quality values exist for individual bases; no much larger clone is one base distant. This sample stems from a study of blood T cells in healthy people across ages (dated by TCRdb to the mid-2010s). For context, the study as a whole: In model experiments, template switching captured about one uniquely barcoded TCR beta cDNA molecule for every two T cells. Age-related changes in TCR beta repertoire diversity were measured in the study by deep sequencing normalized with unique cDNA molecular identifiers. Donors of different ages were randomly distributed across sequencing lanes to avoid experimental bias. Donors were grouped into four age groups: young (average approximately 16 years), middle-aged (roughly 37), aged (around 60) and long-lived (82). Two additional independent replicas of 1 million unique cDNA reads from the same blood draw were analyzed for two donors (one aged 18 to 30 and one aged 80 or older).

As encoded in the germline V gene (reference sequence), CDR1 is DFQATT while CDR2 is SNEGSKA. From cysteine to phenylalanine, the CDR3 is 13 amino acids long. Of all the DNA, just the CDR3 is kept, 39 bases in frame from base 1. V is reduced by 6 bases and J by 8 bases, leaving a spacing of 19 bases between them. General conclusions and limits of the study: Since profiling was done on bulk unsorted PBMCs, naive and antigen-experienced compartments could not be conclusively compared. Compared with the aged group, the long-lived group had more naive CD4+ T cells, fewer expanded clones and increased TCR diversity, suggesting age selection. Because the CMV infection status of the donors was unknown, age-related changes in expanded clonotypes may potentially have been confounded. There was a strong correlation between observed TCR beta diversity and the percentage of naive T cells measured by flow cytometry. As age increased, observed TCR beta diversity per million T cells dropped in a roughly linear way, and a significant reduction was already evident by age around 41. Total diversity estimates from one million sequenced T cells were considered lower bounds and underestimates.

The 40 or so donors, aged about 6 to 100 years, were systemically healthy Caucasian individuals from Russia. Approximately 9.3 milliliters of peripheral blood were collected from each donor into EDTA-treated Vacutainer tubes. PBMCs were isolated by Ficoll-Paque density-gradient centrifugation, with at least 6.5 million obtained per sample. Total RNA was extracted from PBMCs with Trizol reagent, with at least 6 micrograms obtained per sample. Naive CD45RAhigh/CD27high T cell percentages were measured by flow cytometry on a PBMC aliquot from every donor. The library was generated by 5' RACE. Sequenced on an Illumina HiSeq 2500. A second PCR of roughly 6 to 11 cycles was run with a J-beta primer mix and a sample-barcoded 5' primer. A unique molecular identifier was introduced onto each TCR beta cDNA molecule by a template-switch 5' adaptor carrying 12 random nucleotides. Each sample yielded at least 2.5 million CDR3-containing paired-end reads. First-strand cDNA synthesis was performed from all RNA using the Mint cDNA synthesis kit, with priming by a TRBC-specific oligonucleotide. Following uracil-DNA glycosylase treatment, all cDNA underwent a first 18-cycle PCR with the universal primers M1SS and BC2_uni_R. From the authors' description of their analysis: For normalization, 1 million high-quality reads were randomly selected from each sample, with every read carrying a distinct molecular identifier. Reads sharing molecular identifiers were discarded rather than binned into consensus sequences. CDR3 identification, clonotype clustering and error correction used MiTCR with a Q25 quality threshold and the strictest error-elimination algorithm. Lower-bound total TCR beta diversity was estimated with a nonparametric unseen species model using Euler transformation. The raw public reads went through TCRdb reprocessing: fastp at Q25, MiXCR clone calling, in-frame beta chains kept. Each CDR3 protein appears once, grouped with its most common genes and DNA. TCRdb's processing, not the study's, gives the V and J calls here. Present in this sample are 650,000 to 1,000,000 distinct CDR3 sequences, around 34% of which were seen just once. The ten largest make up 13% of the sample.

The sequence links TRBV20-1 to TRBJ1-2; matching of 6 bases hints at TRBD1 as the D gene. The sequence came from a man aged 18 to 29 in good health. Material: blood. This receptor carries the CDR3 CSAGGWAGDGYTF. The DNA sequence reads TGCAGTGCGGGAGGGTGGGCAGGGGACGGCTACACCTTC.